A selection of T cell receptor beta chains follows, all from one sample in a study of T-cell reconstitution after alpha-beta-depleted transplantation in children. A single record per CDR3 protein comes from TCRdb applying MiXCR to the PCR reads. This table holds about 270,000 distinct CDR3 sequences, 9.9% found once. This material consisted of PBMCs from the stem cell graft donor, taken from the stem cell graft. These receptors were collected from a human donor who donated a stem cell graft to a child with SCID. Each CDR3 is given with its conserved first and last residue. A D gene is named only where the DNA matches it firmly. A clone size is listed for some rows: how often the clone was seen (once, few, many), or a class if it is expanded.

many	TRBV12-3/TRBV12-4	TRBD1	TRBJ1-4	TGTGCCAGCAGTCCCTACCTGACAGGGTCAACTAATGAAAAACTGTTTTTT	CASSPYLTGSTNEKLFF
many	TRBV3-1	TRBD2	TRBJ2-1	TGTGCCAGCAGCCAAGTTCTACTAGCGGGGGGGATAAATGAGCAGTTCTTC	CASSQVLLAGGINEQFF
few	TRBV5-5	NA	TRBJ1-1	TGTGCCAGCAGCTTGGAGGCGGGGGCCACTGAAGCTTTCTTT	CASSLEAGATEAFF
once	TRBV11-2	NA	TRBJ1-3	TGTGCCAGCAGCTTAGGGGGGCTTGGAAACACCATATATTTT	CASSLGGLGNTIYF
few	TRBV3-1	TRBD1	TRBJ2-5	TGTGCCAGCAGCCAGCCCGGGACAGGGTATCAGTACTTC	CASSQPGTGYQYF
few	TRBV6-4	NA	TRBJ2-5	TGTGCCAGCAGTGACATCATACCACAAGAGACCCAGTACTTC	CASSDIIPQETQYF
many	TRBV20-1	NA	TRBJ2-1	TGCAGTGCCCCGCGGGACAGATCCTACAATGAGCAGTTCTTC	CSAPRDRSYNEQFF
NA	TRBV2	TRBD1	TRBJ2-7	TGTGCCAGCAGTGTACGACAGGGTCCGGCCGAGCAGTACTTC	CASSVRQGPAEQYF
few	TRBV10-1	NA	TRBJ2-1	TGCGCCAGCAGTGGACGGGGGAGCTCCTACAATGAGCAGTTCTTC	CASSGRGSSYNEQFF
NA	TRBV11-2	NA	TRBJ1-1	TGTGCCAGCAGCCCGGGGACTATCCGGAGCCCTGAAGCTTTCTTT	CASSPGTIRSPEAFF
few	TRBV7-2	NA	TRBJ1-5	TGTGCCAGCAGCTTATGGGGTGGGAATCAGCCCCAGCATTTT	CASSLWGGNQPQHF
few	TRBV12-5	NA	TRBJ1-1	TGTGCTAGTGGTTCTGGACAGACCACTGAAGCTTTCTTT	CASGSGQTTEAFF
NA	TRBV14	NA	TRBJ2-7	TGTGCCAGCAGCCAAGAAAGTTACGCTGCCTACGAGCAGTACTTC	CASSQESYAAYEQYF
NA	TRBV5-1	TRBD2	TRBJ2-1	TGCGCCAGCAGCTTGGTGCTTGGACTAGGCCGTGAGCAGTTCTTC	CASSLVLGLGREQFF
NA	TRBV9	NA	TRBJ2-2	TGTGCCAGCAGCGTAAGGGACGGGGAGCTGTTTTTT	CASSVRDGELFF
NA	TRBV9	NA	TRBJ2-1	TGTGCCAGCAGCGTAGGGTGGGGGATTGGGTACAATGAGCAGTTCTTC	CASSVGWGIGYNEQFF
NA	TRBV6-1	TRBD2	TRBJ2-2	TGTGCCAGCAGACCCACTCCCGGGACTAGCAAAGGAACCGGGGAGCTGTTTTTT	CASRPTPGTSKGTGELFF
NA	TRBV7-3	NA	TRBJ2-3	TGTGCCAGCAGCGGGGGGGGCGTCACAGATACGCAGTATTTT	CASSGGGVTDTQYF
NA	TRBV5-5	TRBD1	TRBJ2-7	TGTGCCAGCAGAGGGGACAGCTCCTACGAGCAGTACTTC	CASRGDSSYEQYF
NA	TRBV27	NA	TRBJ2-7	TGTGCCAGCAGTGGCCCGGGGACCGGAGGCTACGAGCAGTACTTC	CASSGPGTGGYEQYF
many	TRBV5-1	NA	TRBJ2-1	TGCGCCAGCAGCTTCCGGGACCCGAAATACAATGAGCAGTTCTTC	CASSFRDPKYNEQFF
few	TRBV3-1	TRBD2	TRBJ2-1	TGTGCCAGCAGCCAAGGCGGGGGGTCCGCCTACAATGAGCAGTTCTTC	CASSQGGGSAYNEQFF
few	TRBV18	NA	TRBJ2-2	TGTGCCAGCTCACGGGCAGCGAACACCGGGGAGCTGTTTTTT	CASSRAANTGELFF
few	TRBV6-1	TRBD1	TRBJ2-5	TGTGCCAGCAGTAGAGGGACAGGGGAGACCCAGTACTTC	CASSRGTGETQYF
few	TRBV12-3/TRBV12-4	NA	TRBJ2-7	TGTGCCAGCAGTGGGGGGTCGGGACCGACCTACGAGCAGTACTTC	CASSGGSGPTYEQYF
few	TRBV25-1	NA	TRBJ1-1	TGTGCCAGCGGGTTTCAGGGATCGAACACTGAAGCTTTCTTT	CASGFQGSNTEAFF
few	TRBV5-1	NA	TRBJ1-1	TGCGCCAGCAGCTCGGAAGGCGGCACAACTGAAGCTTTCTTT	CASSSEGGTTEAFF
NA	TRBV7-8	TRBD1	TRBJ2-1	TGTGCCAGCAGCTCTCCGAAGGGACAGTACAATGAGCAGTTCTTC	CASSSPKGQYNEQFF
few	TRBV7-9	NA	TRBJ2-7	TGTGCCAGCAGCCCAAACAGGGTTCCGGTCGAGCAGTACTTC	CASSPNRVPVEQYF
many	TRBV5-1	NA	TRBJ2-2	TGCGCCAGCAGCTTGGAAGGGAAAACCGGGGAGCTGTTTTTT	CASSLEGKTGELFF
many	TRBV12-3/TRBV12-4	NA	TRBJ1-5	TGTGCCAGCAGTCCCTGGGGGGGCAATCAGCCCCAGCATTTT	CASSPWGGNQPQHF
many	TRBV10-2	NA	TRBJ2-7	TGCGCCAGCAGTCAGGGACGGGTCACCGAGCAGTACTTC	CASSQGRVTEQYF
NA	TRBV6-5	NA	TRBJ2-1	TGTGCCAGCAGTCATGACGAGAATGAGCAGTTCTTC	CASSHDENEQFF
NA	TRBV11-2	TRBD2	TRBJ2-7	TGTGCCAGCAGCTTAGGGGGAGGGAAGAACGAGCAGTACTTC	CASSLGGGKNEQYF
many	TRBV6-2/TRBV6-3	NA	TRBJ2-1	TGTGCCAGCAGTTTTTTCGGGGGCTCGTACAATGAGCAGTTCTTC	CASSFFGGSYNEQFF
many	TRBV6-7	NA	TRBJ1-1	TGTGCCAGCAGTTCGACCGGGGGGGGGAACACTGAAGCTTTCTTT	CASSSTGGGNTEAFF
many	TRBV28	NA	TRBJ1-1	TGTGCCAGCATCGGGCAGCCCAACACTGAAGCTTTCTTT	CASIGQPNTEAFF
few	TRBV6-5	NA	TRBJ1-1	TGTGCCAGCACCTCTCGAGACAATGGGGACACTGAAGCTTTCTTT	CASTSRDNGDTEAFF
NA	TRBV11-2	NA	TRBJ1-1	TGTGCCAGCAGCTTAAGAGGGAGGCCAGGACGGATGAACACTGAAGCTTTCTTT	CASSLRGRPGRMNTEAFF
NA	TRBV4-2	TRBD2	TRBJ2-1	TGTGCCAGCAGCCAGACTAGCGGGGGAGTTTACAATGAGCAGTTCTTC	CASSQTSGGVYNEQFF
NA	TRBV7-6	TRBD1	TRBJ2-5	TGTGCCAGCAGCACCATTTCTGGGACAGGCCAAGAGACCCAGTACTTC	CASSTISGTGQETQYF
NA	TRBV7-9	NA	TRBJ2-1	TGTGCCAGCAGCTCGGGGGCCTACAATGAGCAGTTCTTC	CASSSGAYNEQFF
NA	TRBV11-2	TRBD1	TRBJ1-4	TGTGCCAGCAGCCCAATGACAGGGAGGACTGAAAAACTGTTTTTT	CASSPMTGRTEKLFF
once	TRBV7-9	NA	TRBJ2-7	TGTGCCAGCAGCCCAGGACCGGGGGCCGAGCAGTACTTC	CASSPGPGAEQYF
NA	TRBV7-8	NA	TRBJ2-7	TGTGCCAGCAGCCCCCAGGGAGCAGGGTACTACGAGCAGTACTTC	CASSPQGAGYYEQYF
NA	TRBV12-5	NA	TRBJ1-1	TGTGCTAGTGGTTCCTGGCTTATTGGGCCCTTAGCCCCGGGGGCTAATACTGAAGCTTTCTTT	CASGSWLIGPLAPGANTEAFF
many	TRBV12-3/TRBV12-4	NA	TRBJ2-3	TGTGCCAGCAGTCCACCGGACTGGTACACAGATACGCAGTATTTT	CASSPPDWYTDTQYF
NA	TRBV20-1	NA	TRBJ2-7	TGCAGTGCTACGGTCTCCGGCCTCTACGAGCAGTACTTC	CSATVSGLYEQYF
few	TRBV10-2	NA	TRBJ2-7	TGCGCCAGCAGTGGCGAGGGGCTTCCCTCCTACGAGCAGTACTTC	CASSGEGLPSYEQYF
few	TRBV2	TRBD1	TRBJ2-5	TGTGCCACCACCTCCCGACAGGGGGCGAGGTGGACCCAGTACTTC	CATTSRQGARWTQYF
few	TRBV7-9	NA	TRBJ2-7	TGTGCCAGCAGCCCGCCGACTGGGAACTACGAGCAGTACTTC	CASSPPTGNYEQYF